These 9 T cell receptor beta chains share one sample of origin, sequenced in a study of T cell repertoires in cytomegalovirus infection. These receptors' antigens are unknown. TCRdb reprocessed the reads via MiXCR and lists one record per CDR3 protein. This table holds about 340,000 distinct CDR3 sequences, around 29% found once. Source: cultured PBMCs, taken from culture after CMV antigen stimulation. These receptor sequences come from a human donor in good health (CMV status not recorded). Some clones in this sample may be carry-over from other donors' samples.

In this sample, this clonotype turned up a few times. The chain has TRBV7-9 and TRBJ2-2, with 9 nucleotides matching TRBD1. With 2 bases clipped from V and 4 bases from J, the junction kept 5 bases outside the gene matches. The CDR3 contains 16 residues. Germline-derived CDR1 and CDR2 are SEHNR and FQNEAQ (reference sequence). This CDR3 is CASSLRQGVTTGELFF. Written as DNA, the CDR3 is TGTGCCAGCAGCTTAAGACAGGGGGTTACCACCGGGGAGCTGTTTTTT. Full variable domain (outside the CDR3, taken from reference TRBV7-9 and TRBJ2-2): DTGVSQNPRHKITKRGQNVTFRCDPISEHNRLYWYRQTLGQGPEFLTYFQNEAQLEKSRLLSDRFSAERPKGSFSTLEIQRTEQGDSAMYLCASSLRQGVTTGELFFGEGSRLTVL.

The V and J genes are TRBV7-8 and TRBJ2-2; D unresolved. The V end was cut by 11 bases, the J end by 3 bases, with 22 bases between. Germline-derived CDR1 and CDR2 are SGHVS and FQNEAQ. The CDR3 runs to 16 residues. The CDR3 DNA follows: TGTGCCGGAGTCCCCCTGCCTCTTGGGCACACCGGGGAGCTGTTTTTT. This translates into CAGVPLPLGHTGELFF.

This clonotype was counted a few times. V is TRBV4-2 and J is TRBJ1-3, with D unresolved. CDR1 is LGHNA, CDR2 YNFKEQ, per germline. V gave up 11 bases and J gave up 0 bases, with 8 bases separating them. This CDR3 is built from 12 residues. CDR3 bases: TGTGCCGTCAGACTCTCTGGAAACACCATATATTTT. This sequence encodes CAVRLSGNTIYF.

This clonotype appeared many times. The J gene is TRBJ2-1, the V gene TRBV7-3, with 10 positions matching TRBD2. The germline CDR1 and CDR2 sequences are SGHTA and FQGTGA. V was pared by 0 bases and J by 10 bases, with 6 bases of the junction left unmatched. The CDR3 sequence is 15 residues long. The CDR3 nucleotides are TGTGCCAGCAGCTTAACGTCTAGCGGGAGTCAAGAGCAGTTCTTC. This codes for CASSLTSSGSQEQFF. The whole variable domain, filled in from reference TRBV7-3 and TRBJ2-1, reads GAGVSQTPSNKVTEKGKYVELRCDPISGHTALYWYRQSLGQGPEFLIYFQGTGAADDSGLPNDRFFAVRPEGSVSTLKIQRTERGDSAVYLCASSLTSSGSQEQFFGPGTRLTVL.

V and J are TRBV10-2 and TRBJ2-7, with TRBD1 matching 8 bases. Germline V lookup: CDR1 WSHSY, CDR2 SAAADI. V was clipped by 4 bases and J by 3 bases; unmatched bases: 2. This CDR3 is built from 13 residues. The CDR3 DNA follows: TGCGCCAGCAGTGGGGACAGGTTCTACGAGCAGTACTTC. Translation gives CASSGDRFYEQYF.

The chain carries TRBV5-1 and TRBJ1-5; D not certain. The V gene lost 2 bases and the J gene lost 3 bases, with 15 bases spanning the gap. The CDR3 consists of 16 residues. Germline V gene sequence: CDR1 SGHRS, CDR2 YFSETQ. The CDR3 DNA reads TGCGCCAGCAGCTTCCCCCTACCGGGCCCCAATCAGCCCCAGCATTTT. Translation: CASSFPLPGPNQPQHF.

This chain joins TRBV4-1 and TRBJ1-5; weak D call: TRBD1 (5 bases). There are 14 residues in the CDR3. The germline V and J ends were trimmed by 0 bases and 5 bases, with 8 bases remaining between them. CDR1 is MGHRA and CDR2 is YSYEKL in the germline V gene. The CDR3 here is CASSQEGGYQPQHF. CDR3 coding DNA: TGCGCCAGCAGCCAAGAGGGGGGTTATCAGCCCCAGCATTTT.

This clonotype appeared a few times. V usage is TRBV28 and J usage is TRBJ1-1; D is perhaps TRBD1 (6 bases). The ends were cut back, 10 bases at V and 2 bases at J, with 26 bases in the middle. The germline CDR1 and CDR2 sequences are MDHEN and SYDVKM. CDR3 size: 17 residues. The CDR3 protein is CATTTISGHSGNTEAFF. CDR3 DNA: TGTGCCACCACCACTATCTCGGGACACTCAGGTAACACTGAAGCTTTCTTT.

This clonotype has only a few counts. V usage is TRBV7-2 and J usage is TRBJ2-7; 8 bases fit TRBD2. V dropped 1 base and J dropped 4; count of bases not matched to a gene: 3. In germline, CDR1 is SGHTA, CDR2 FQGNSA. The CDR3 has 14 residues. CDR3 protein: CASSLVGGEYEQYF. DNA for the CDR3: TGTGCCAGCAGCTTAGTCGGGGGGGAATACGAGCAGTACTTC.